The sequence of this TCR beta chain was determined in a study of CD39 and CD103 CD8 tumor-infiltrating T cells. General study findings and limits: Top 30 DP CD8 TIL clonotypes covered roughly 56-86% of repertoire.

CD8+CD4-CD45RA- cells, CCR7-positive or negative, formed the memory CD8 sort. With 3 bases removed from V and 2 bases from J, the gap between germline ends came to 20 bases. Germline V gene sequence: CDR1 GTSNPN, CDR2 SVGIG (reference sequence). CDR3 size: 17 residues. Generated by immunoSEQ multiplex PCR, the TCRdb table keeps only in-frame clones and is missing some. The profile shows roughly 5,100 clones, under 80% of them singletons. A remark on this clone: Its antigen is currently unknown.

The chain uses TRBV30 and TRBJ2-1, with D tentatively TRBD2 (5 bases). The sequence was obtained from a human donor with head and neck squamous cell carcinoma. The sequenced sample was CD8+ T cells sorted from blood. Subset meaning: total memory CD8 T cells (CD45RA-CCR7+/-) from blood or uninvolved lymph node. CDR3 in amino acids: CAWSGVDGRLTYNEQFF. CDR3 in DNA: TGTGCCTGGAGCGGGGTGGACGGACGGTTAACCTACAATGAGCAGTTCTTC.